What follows are 23 T cell receptor beta chains derived from one specimen sequenced in a study of T cells in Graves' hyperthyroidism and ophthalmopathy. TCR beta CDR3 region amplification was performed from RNA transcripts. The HTBI primer set was used in a first-round RT-PCR of the TCR CDR3. TCRdb reanalysed the multiplex PCR reads using MiXCR and keeps one entry per CDR3 protein. The sample has around 250,000 distinct CDR3 sequences; approximately 15% are singletons. Material: blood. These receptors were collected from a woman aged 40 to 49 with Graves' hyperthyroidism that later progressed to Graves' ophthalmopathy.

CDR3 sequence (DNA): TGCAGTGCCACCCCAGGCACTAGCGGGAGCCAAGAGACCCAGTACTTC. This codes for CSATPGTSGSQETQYF. This chain joins TRBV20-1 and TRBJ2-5; 11 bases agree with TRBD2. There are 16 residues in the CDR3. The V segment lost 6 bases and the J segment 1 base; nucleotides outside the gene matches: 10. Germline values: CDR1 DFQATT, CDR2 SNEGSKA (reference sequence).

The chain carries TRBV2 and TRBJ1-2; no clear D. V was clipped by 7 bases and J by 0 bases, with 12 bases between them. The CDR3 is made up of 14 amino acids. CDR1 is SNHLY and CDR2 is FYNNEI in the germline V gene. Here the CDR3 DNA reads TGTGCCAGCAAGTTGGACTCTTCTAACTATGGCTACACCTTC. Translation: CASKLDSSNYGYTF.

This clonotype appeared many times. This chain uses TRBV28 with TRBJ2-1; tentatively, D is TRBD1 or TRBD2 (5 bases each). Trimming removed 3 bases at V and 7 bases at J, with 10 bases between. Germline assignment: CDR1 MDHEN and CDR2 SYDVKM. The CDR3 is 13 amino acids. CDR3 sequence: CASSFLWGNEQFF. The CDR3 bases are TGTGCCAGCAGTTTTCTGTGGGGGAATGAGCAGTTCTTC.

This clonotype was detected only a few times. V gene TRBV27 combines with J gene TRBJ2-1, with 8 nucleotides matching TRBD2. In germline, CDR1 is MNHEY, CDR2 SMNVEV (reference sequence). The length of the CDR3 is 15 residues. V lost 4 bases, J lost 9 bases, and 11 bases stayed unmatched. In DNA form, the CDR3 reads TGTGCCAGCAGTTACTTCCCTAGCGGGCTGTCTGAGCAGTTCTTC. Its translation is CASSYFPSGLSEQFF.

CDR3 DNA sequence: TGCAGTGCTCCCCCAGGGCGGGGGCTCTCCTACGAGCAGTACTTC. Protein sequence: CSAPPGRGLSYEQYF. The genes are TRBV20-1 and TRBJ2-7; D may be TRBD2 (7 bases). The germline V gene encodes CDR1 DFQATT and CDR2 SNEGSKA (reference sequence). V lost 5 bases to trimming and J lost 0 bases, with 17 bases between them. This CDR3 has 15 residues.

There are many counts of this clonotype. This chain connects TRBV15 to TRBJ1-5; no clear D. This CDR3 contains 16 residues. CDR1 and CDR2 (germline): LNHNV, YYDKDF (reference sequence). With 0 bases removed from V and 2 bases from J, the gap between germline ends came to 11 bases. The CDR3 DNA is TGTGCCACCAGCAGAGATATGGGGTTCGGCAATCAGCCCCAGCATTTT. Protein sequence: CATSRDMGFGNQPQHF. Filled out from reference TRBV15 and TRBJ1-5, the complete variable domain reads DAMVIQNPRYQVTQFGKPVTLSCSQTLNHNVMYWYQQKSSQAPKLLFHYYDKDFNNEADTPDNFQSRRPNTSFCFLDIRSPGLGDTAMYLCATSRDMGFGNQPQHFGDGTRLSIL.

The chain has TRBV28 and TRBJ2-5; D is perhaps TRBD1 (5 bases). The CDR3 is made up of 14 amino acids. From germline, CDR1 is MDHEN and CDR2 SYDVKM. The V and J ends lost 3 bases and 7 bases respectively, with 15 bases between them. This CDR3 is CASSLGRLARTQYF. For the CDR3, the DNA is TGTGCCAGCAGTTTGGGGCGGCTGGCTCGGACCCAGTACTTC.

The chain has TRBV29-1 and TRBJ1-1, with D possibly TRBD1 on 5 matching bases. V was cut by 8 bases and J by 5 bases, with 18 bases left in between. This CDR3 has 13 residues. Germline V gives CDR1 SQVTM, CDR2 ANQGSEA. The CDR3 spells CSPDNRGGTEAFF. DNA of the CDR3: TGCAGCCCTGACAATCGGGGGGGGACTGAAGCTTTCTTT.

There are many counts of this clonotype. In nucleotides, the CDR3 is TGTGCCAGCAGCTCTAGCGGAAAGGGAAGGAATGAGCAGTTCTTC. It specifies CASSSSGKGRNEQFF. The chain links TRBV7-9 to TRBJ2-1; 7 bases match TRBD2. The CDR3 is made up of 15 amino acids. J gave up 7 bases and V 4 bases, and 10 bases lay outside the gene matches. Germline CDR1 and CDR2: SEHNR and FQNEAQ (reference sequence). Supplemented by reference TRBV7-9 and TRBJ2-1, the full variable domain reads DTGVSQNPRHKITKRGQNVTFRCDPISEHNRLYWYRQTLGQGPEFLTYFQNEAQLEKSRLLSDRFSAERPKGSFSTLEIQRTEQGDSAMYLCASSSSGKGRNEQFFGPGTRLTVL.

At least ten counts were recorded for this clonotype. The chain is built from TRBV11-2 and TRBJ2-7; 10 bases fit TRBD2. Trimming took 1 base from V and 3 from J; bases not matched to a gene: 0. Germline assignment: CDR1 SGHAT and CDR2 FQNNGV. The CDR3 has 14 residues. The CDR3 is CASSLGTSGYEQYF. The CDR3 nucleotides read TGTGCCAGCAGCTTAGGGACTAGCGGCTACGAGCAGTACTTC.

This clonotype was seen at least ten times. V gene TRBV11-2 combines with J gene TRBJ2-1, with TRBD2 identical over 13 bases. Germline values: CDR1 SGHAT, CDR2 FQNNGV. This CDR3 comprises 15 residues. After removal of 4 bases from V and 6 bases from J, the junction contained 3 bases not matched to a gene. CDR3 loop: CASSYGLAGVNEQFF. The CDR3 bases are TGTGCCAGCAGCTACGGACTAGCGGGAGTCAATGAGCAGTTCTTC. The entire variable domain, with the rest obtained from reference TRBV11-2 and TRBJ2-1, is as follows: EAGVAQSPRYKIIEKRQSVAFWCNPISGHATLYWYQQILGQGPKLLIQFQNNGVVDDSQLPKDRFSAERLKGVDSTLKIQPAKLEDSAVYLCASSYGLAGVNEQFFGPGTRLTVL.

V is TRBV19 and J is TRBJ2-7; D possibly matches TRBD1 or TRBD2 (5 bases each). CDR3 length equals 15 residues. The germline V gene has CDR1 LNHDA and CDR2 SQIVND (reference sequence). The germline V and J ends were trimmed by 3 bases and 2 bases, with 14 bases remaining between them. DNA of the CDR3: TGTGCCAGTAGTATGGGAACAGGACTCACCTACGAGCAGTACTTC. It translates to CASSMGTGLTYEQYF. The variable domain in full, completed from reference TRBV19 and TRBJ2-7, reads DGGITQSPKYLFRKEGQNVTLSCEQNLNHDAMYWYRQDPGQGLRLIYYSQIVNDFQKGDIAEGYSVSREKKESFPLTVTSAQKNPTAFYLCASSMGTGLTYEQYFGPGTRLTVT.

This clonotype was found many times. The rearrangement joins TRBV20-1 to TRBJ1-6, with TRBD1 as a possible D gene (5 bases). The CDR3 is made up of 17 amino acids. Germline V gives CDR1 DFQATT, CDR2 SNEGSKA (reference sequence). Trimming shortened V by 1 base and J by 0 bases, and 13 bases separated the two germline ends. CDR3 sequence (DNA): TGCAGTGCTAGAGGGGGGAAGGGAACCTCCTATAATTCACCCCTCCACTTT. Translation gives CSARGGKGTSYNSPLHF.

This clonotype was seen ten or more times. In DNA form, the CDR3 reads TGTGCCTGGACCCCGCGGGACAGAAGTTGGTCACCCCTCCACTTT. It encodes CAWTPRDRSWSPLHF. The chain combines TRBV30 with TRBJ1-6; 7 bases map to TRBD1. The germline gives CDR1 GTSNPN, CDR2 SVGIG (reference sequence). The CDR3 loop spans 15 amino acids. V was pared by 4 bases and J by 10 bases, with 13 bases of the junction left unmatched.

This clonotype was detected many times. This rearrangement joins TRBV18 to TRBJ2-1; TRBD1 matches 8 bases. With V trimmed by 2 bases and J by 3 bases, 6 bases remained unmatched. The CDR3 is made up of 16 amino acids. From germline, CDR1 is KGHSH and CDR2 LQKENI. CDR3 amino acids: CASSPTGGAGYNEQFF. In DNA form, the CDR3 reads TGTGCCAGCTCACCAACAGGGGGTGCTGGCTACAATGAGCAGTTCTTC.

This clonotype was counted only a few times. The CDR3 is CASSLFDPPEPYNEQFF. In DNA, the CDR3 is TGTGCCAGCAGTTTATTTGATCCGCCAGAACCCTACAATGAGCAGTTCTTC. This chain connects TRBV28 to TRBJ2-1; the D is unclear. CDR1 is MDHEN, CDR2 SYDVKM, per germline. The CDR3 is made up of 17 amino acids. The V gene lost 1 base and the J gene lost 2 bases, with 15 bases spanning the gap.

This clonotype was found many times. The V and J genes are TRBV28 and TRBJ2-1; 12 bases fit TRBD2. The V and J ends lost 5 bases and 8 bases, in that order; junction bases with no gene match: 10. The V gene's germline CDR1 is MDHEN and CDR2 SYDVKM. The CDR3 contains 16 residues. The CDR3 protein is CASSGPASGRADEQFF. CDR3 nucleotides: TGTGCCAGCAGTGGCCCGGCTAGCGGGAGGGCAGATGAGCAGTTCTTC.

The chain couples TRBV24-1 to TRBJ2-2; D is unclear. Trimming left V 5 bases short and J 9 bases short, with 15 bases between. Germline V lookup: CDR1 KGHDR, CDR2 SFDVKD. This CDR3 is built from 14 residues. The CDR3 spells CATSGRGSGRELFF. CDR3 coding DNA: TGTGCCACCAGTGGCCGAGGCTCGGGCCGGGAGCTGTTTTTT.

This clonotype has ten or more counts. V gene TRBV10-3 combines with J gene TRBJ2-1; TRBD2 matches 8 bases. Germline lookup yields CDR1 ENHRY and CDR2 SYGVKD. The CDR3 has 16 residues. With V trimmed by 3 bases and J by 4 bases, 8 bases remained unmatched. The CDR3 loop reads CAISDNSGSAYNEQFF. CDR3 nucleotides: TGTGCCATCAGTGACAACAGCGGGAGCGCTTACAATGAGCAGTTCTTC.

In regard to this clonotype: A much larger clone differs from this one at a single base, so this may be a read error. The rearrangement links TRBV7-3 to TRBJ1-6; TRBD1 aligns across 7 bases. This CDR3 is built from 14 residues. Per germline, CDR1 SGHTA and CDR2 FQGTGA. The ends lost 5 bases at V and 6 bases at J; junction bases unmatched: 4. DNA for the CDR3: TGTGCCAGCAGCCACGGGACAGTTAATTCACCCCTCCACTTT. Translating gives CASSHGTVNSPLHF.

This clonotype was observed at least ten times. DNA for the CDR3: TGTGCCAGCAGTGAAGCGGTCCCGGGACCCGGATCCTACGAGCAGTACTTC. It translates to CASSEAVPGPGSYEQYF. The chain carries TRBV6-1 and TRBJ2-7; D tentatively reads TRBD1 or TRBD2 (5 bases each). The V and J ends lost 0 bases and 1 base respectively, with 16 bases between them. Germline values: CDR1 MNHNS, CDR2 SASEGT. The CDR3 runs to 17 residues.

CDR3 in amino acids: CASSQDWNRLTNQPQHF. CDR3 bases: TGCGCCAGCAGCCAAGATTGGAACAGACTCACTAATCAGCCCCAGCATTTT. This chain links TRBV4-1 with TRBJ1-5; no clear D. Germline loops: CDR1 MGHRA, CDR2 YSYEKL. Trimming left V 0 bases short and J 4 bases short, with 16 bases between. The CDR3 has 17 amino acids.

This clonotype was counted many times. The chain combines TRBV20-1 with TRBJ1-6; possibly TRBD1 for D (5 bases). The CDR3 has 14 amino acids. Deletions cut 3 bases from V and 9 bases from J, with 15 bases between. The V gene's germline CDR1 is DFQATT and CDR2 SNEGSKA (reference sequence). CDR3: CSASRQGVASPLHF. In DNA form, the CDR3 reads TGCAGTGCTAGTAGGCAGGGAGTAGCTTCACCCCTCCACTTT.